A single sample is the source of the 3 T cell receptor beta chains below, sequenced in a study of T cell responses to AZD1222 COVID-19 vaccine. This table comes from immunoSEQ multiplex PCR, and its TCRdb copy is limited to in-frame clones, with some not included. The sample contains roughly 100,000 clones, about 92% of which appear only once. This sample comprised peripheral blood, obtained 28 days after the second AZD1222 dose. Receptor source: an adult who received the AZD1222 COVID-19 vaccine.

The chain has TRBV4-2 and TRBJ2-3, with 10 bases matching TRBD2. The CDR3 totals 17 residues. In germline, CDR1 is LGHNA, CDR2 YNFKEQ. After removal of 3 bases from V and 4 bases from J, the junction contained 10 bases not matched to a gene. CDR3 in DNA: TGTGCCAGCAGCCAGTCCACGGGTAGCGGGGGGTCAGATACGCAGTATTTT. Translated, it gives CASSQSTGSGGSDTQYF.

V is TRBV2 and J is TRBJ1-2; D is unclear. The CDR3 runs to 13 residues. The germline V gene encodes CDR1 SNHLY and CDR2 FYNNEI. Trimming left V 11 bases short and J 0 bases short, with 13 bases between. The DNA for the CDR3 is TGTGCCTCCCGAGGAAGAACTAACTATGGCTACACCTTC. This codes for CASRGRTNYGYTF.

On this clone itself: A junction end diverges from the germline sequence, so it may reflect a read error. The genes are TRBV6-5 and TRBJ2-1; 9 bases are shared with TRBD2. The CDR3 totals 15 residues. Germline V gene sequence: CDR1 MNHEY, CDR2 SVGAGI. The DNA of the CDR3 is TGTGCCAGCAGTTACGAAGCGGGGGGCGTCAATGAGCTGTTCTTC. Protein sequence: CASSYEAGGVNELFF.